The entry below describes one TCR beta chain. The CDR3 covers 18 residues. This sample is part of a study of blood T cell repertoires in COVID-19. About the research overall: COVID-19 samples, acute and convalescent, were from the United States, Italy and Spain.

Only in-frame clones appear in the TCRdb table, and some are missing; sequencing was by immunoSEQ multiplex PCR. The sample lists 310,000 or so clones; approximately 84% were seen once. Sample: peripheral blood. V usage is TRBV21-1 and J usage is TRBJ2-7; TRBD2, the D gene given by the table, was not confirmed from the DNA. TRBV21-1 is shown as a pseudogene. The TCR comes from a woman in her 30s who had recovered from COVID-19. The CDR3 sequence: CASSKRCSGRAGAYEQYF. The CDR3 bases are TGTGCCAGCAGCAAAAGGTGTAGCGGGAGGGCCGGGGCCTACGAGCAGTACTTC.